The 21 T cell receptor beta chains given below trace back to one sample, sequenced in a study of CD8+ T cells in alopecia areata. As the sequencing template, cDNA was produced by extracting RNA and reverse transcribing it. Libraries were prepared by immunoSEQ multiplex PCR; TCRdb keeps only in-frame clonotypes and omits some of them. The sample shows 150,000 to 200,000 clones, 58% of them seen only once. Documented treatment: oral pan-JAK inhibitor, 5-10 mg twice daily. This specimen was CD4+ T cells sorted from blood, taken at week 56, from a patient treated with tofacitinib. The receptors were sampled from a human donor with alopecia areata.

CDR3 in DNA: TGTGCCAGCAGCGCTCCTTCAGTGAACACCGGGGAGCTGTTTTTT. Translation gives CASSAPSVNTGELFF. The chain uses TRBV4-2 and TRBJ2-2; no clear D. V was trimmed by 5 bases and J by 1 base, leaving 11 bases between them. CDR1 and CDR2 (germline): LGHNA, YNFKEQ. The CDR3 is 15 amino acids.

The chain couples TRBV7-2 to TRBJ2-5, with D possibly being TRBD1 or TRBD2 (5 bases each). This CDR3 is built from 14 residues. V lost 6 bases, J lost 0 bases, and 11 bases lay in between. Germline-derived CDR1 and CDR2 are SGHTA and FQGNSA. The CDR3 DNA follows: TGTGCCAGCAGGGGGACCAGGTACCAAGAGACCCAGTACTTC. Protein product: CASRGTRYQETQYF.

The CDR3: CASSPSPAGATYEQYF. In nucleotides, the CDR3 is TGCGCCAGCAGCCCCTCTCCGGCAGGGGCCACCTACGAGCAGTACTTC. The chain couples TRBV5-1 to TRBJ2-7; TRBD1 might be the D (6 bases). Germline CDR1 is SGHRS and CDR2 is YFSETQ. The CDR3 is made up of 16 amino acids. V was pared by 4 bases and J by 2 bases, with 19 bases between.

This clone turned up a few times. The chain uses TRBV2 and TRBJ2-1; no definite D call. The CDR3 runs 12 residues. Germline-derived CDR1 and CDR2 are SNHLY and FYNNEI. V lost 3 bases to trimming and J lost 8 bases, with 8 bases between them. The CDR3 region has the DNA TGTGCCAGCAGTGAGCCCCCCGATGAGCAGTTCTTC. Amino acids: CASSEPPDEQFF.

CDR3 in amino acids: CSPLRGYEQYF. The CDR3 bases are TGCAGCCCATTGCGGGGCTACGAGCAGTACTTC. The chain couples TRBV29-1 to TRBJ2-7; tentative D call: TRBD2 (6 bases). With 8 bases removed from V and 3 bases from J, the gap between germline ends came to 11 bases. Germline V gene data show CDR1 as SQVTM and CDR2 as ANQGSEA. This CDR3 region has 11 residues.

About this clone itself: The sample has other DNA sequences that encode this CDR3 too. This chain connects TRBV18 to TRBJ1-1; maybe TRBD1 (5 bases). Trimming removed 3 bases from V and 1 base from J, with 6 bases in between. Germline CDR1 reads KGHSH; CDR2 reads LQKENI. This CDR3 has 13 amino acids. CDR3 in amino acids: CASSPQGNTEAFF. CDR3 bases: TGTGCCAGCTCACCTCAGGGGAACACTGAAGCTTTCTTT.

The CDR3 loop is CATSRAGSGANVLTF. The DNA of the CDR3 is TGTGCCACCAGCAGAGCCGGCTCTGGGGCCAACGTCCTGACTTTC. The chain joins TRBV15 to TRBJ2-6; D is uncertain. Deletions cut 1 base from V and 0 bases from J, with 4 bases between. Germline CDR1 and CDR2: LNHNV and YYDKDF (reference sequence). This CDR3 spans 15 amino acids.

The chain carries TRBV30 and TRBJ2-5, with D possibly being TRBD1 (7 bases). Germline V gene data show CDR1 as GTSNPN and CDR2 as SVGIG (reference sequence). The CDR3 contains 14 residues. V was shortened by 5 bases and J by 1 base, with 14 bases between the two germline ends. The CDR3 region has the DNA TGTGCCTGGGAACGACAGGGACTCCAAGAGACCCAGTACTTC. It translates to CAWERQGLQETQYF.

V gene TRBV5-1 combines with J gene TRBJ2-3, with 10 positions matching TRBD2. Trimming cost V 4 bases and J 5 bases; bases outside gene matches: 4. Germline V gene lookup returns CDR1 SGHRS and CDR2 YFSETQ. The CDR3 covers 14 residues. This CDR3 reads CASSPGTSEDTQYF. The CDR3 DNA reads TGCGCCAGCAGCCCGGGGACTAGCGAAGATACGCAGTATTTT.

The rearrangement joins TRBV29-1 to TRBJ2-7; D possibly corresponds to TRBD2 (6 bases). The V gene's germline CDR1 is SQVTM and CDR2 ANQGSEA. This CDR3 contains 13 residues. Trimming stripped 7 bases from V and 1 base from J, with 14 bases between. The CDR3: CSAWDSRSYEQYF. The CDR3 nucleotides read TGCAGCGCATGGGACTCCCGGTCCTACGAGCAGTACTTC.

This sequence joins TRBV30 and TRBJ1-5, with D tentatively TRBD1 (6 bases). CDR1 and CDR2 from the germline V gene are GTSNPN and SVGIG (reference sequence). Trimming left V 3 bases short and J 5 bases short, with 20 bases between. The CDR3 loop spans 16 amino acids. The CDR3 coding sequence is TGTGCCTGGAGACACCCTGGGAGGGGGGCCGATCAGCCCCAGCATTTT. This sequence encodes CAWRHPGRGADQPQHF.

A word on this clone: At the DNA level, this CDR3 is encoded by other sequences in the same sample as well. The DNA of the CDR3 is TGTGCCTGGAGTACAGGGGTCTATGGCTACACCTTC. Its translation: CAWSTGVYGYTF. The J gene is TRBJ1-2, the V gene TRBV30; the match to TRBD1 covers 7 bases. With V trimmed by 2 bases and J by 4 bases, 1 base remained unmatched. The CDR3 has 12 residues. Germline V CDR1 and CDR2: GTSNPN, SVGIG (reference sequence).

The chain employs TRBV30 and TRBJ1-3, with 8 positions matching TRBD1. The CDR3 extends over 14 amino acids. In germline, CDR1 is GTSNPN, CDR2 SVGIG (reference sequence). J gave up 4 bases and V 4 bases, and 6 bases lay outside the gene matches. The CDR3 here is CAWIKRDRGNTIYF. CDR3 nucleotide sequence: TGTGCCTGGATTAAGCGGGACAGGGGAAACACCATATATTTT. Full variable domain (outside the CDR3, taken from reference TRBV30 and TRBJ1-3): SQTIHQWPATLVQPVGSPLSLECTVEGTSNPNLYWYRQAAGRGLQLLFYSVGIGQISSEVPQNLSASRPQDRQFILSSKKLLLSDSGFYLCAWIKRDRGNTIYFGEGSWLTVV.

This rearrangement joins TRBV4-1 to TRBJ1-2, with 9 bases matching TRBD1. V dropped 1 base and J dropped 1; count of bases not matched to a gene: 13. The germline CDR1 and CDR2 sequences are MGHRA and YSYEKL. CDR3 size: 19 residues. CDR3 bases: TGCGCCAGCAGCCAAGGCGGAGTAAAGGGGACAGGGATTAACTATGGCTACACCTTC. Translation gives CASSQGGVKGTGINYGYTF.

This chain uses TRBV5-1 with TRBJ2-1; no clear D gene. V gave up 4 bases and J gave up 8 bases, with 10 bases separating them. The CDR3 runs 12 residues. The V gene's germline CDR1 is SGHRS and CDR2 YFSETQ. This chain's CDR3 is CASSQLLDEQFF. Here the CDR3 DNA reads TGCGCCAGCAGCCAACTCCTTGATGAGCAGTTCTTC.

The chain combines TRBV18 with TRBJ1-2; D remains unclear. There are 15 residues in the CDR3. V lost 4 bases and J 4 bases, leaving 16 bases between the germline ends. Germline CDR1 KGHSH, CDR2 LQKENI. The CDR3 nucleotides are TGTGCCAGCTCACGGAGCAGAACGGAGGGCTATGGCTACACCTTC. Amino acid sequence: CASSRSRTEGYGYTF.

The gene calls are TRBV30 and TRBJ1-2; possible D gene TRBD1, 6 bases. The CDR3 sequence is 15 residues long. Germline lookup yields CDR1 GTSNPN and CDR2 SVGIG (reference sequence). Trimming took off 2 bases at V and 4 bases at J, with 17 bases between the two ends. CDR3 nucleotides: TGTGCCTGGAGTCTGGCGGGGGCACCGTCCTATGGCTACACCTTC. Translation: CAWSLAGAPSYGYTF.

This clone was counted a few times. The chain couples TRBV4-1 to TRBJ2-3, with TRBD1 matching 11 bases. The CDR3 is 16 residues long. V was clipped by 4 bases and J by 6 bases; unmatched bases: 9. Germline V gives CDR1 MGHRA, CDR2 YSYEKL. The CDR3 sequence: CASSPRRDRGGDTQYF. The CDR3 DNA sequence: TGCGCCAGCAGCCCCCGCCGGGACAGGGGGGGTGATACGCAGTATTTT.

This clone was seen a handful of times. DNA for the CDR3: TGTGCCAGCAGTTGGGGGACAGCGAACACAGATACGCAGTATTTT. Its protein product is CASSWGTANTDTQYF. V usage is TRBV6-6 and J usage is TRBJ2-3, with 7 bases matching TRBD1. In germline, CDR1 is MNHNY, CDR2 SVGAGI (reference sequence). The CDR3 covers 15 residues. V was pared by 4 bases and J by 2 bases, with 6 bases of the junction left unmatched.

Ten or more counts support this clone. The chain uses TRBV10-3 and TRBJ2-4; 11 bases align to TRBD2. CDR1 is ENHRY, CDR2 SYGVKD, per germline. With V trimmed by 8 bases and J by 6 bases, 3 bases remained unmatched. CDR3 length equals 13 residues. CDR3 nucleotide sequence: TGTGCCATCGGGCTAGCGGGGGGAAACATTCAGTACTTC. Translated, it gives CAIGLAGGNIQYF.

This chain joins TRBV28 and TRBJ2-1, with D possibly matching TRBD2 (6 bases). The CDR3 contains 16 residues. V lost 1 base, J lost 2 bases, and 12 bases lay in between. Germline CDR1 MDHEN, CDR2 SYDVKM. CDR3 sequence: CASSLSGVSPYNEQFF. The CDR3 region has the DNA TGTGCCAGCAGTTTATCGGGGGTGAGTCCCTACAATGAGCAGTTCTTC.